These 21 T cell receptor beta chains share one sample of origin, sequenced in a study of blood T cells in healthy people across ages. Using a J-beta primer mix together with a sample-barcoded 5' primer, a second PCR was run for about 7 to 12 cycles. TCRdb recomputed calls from the 5' RACE reads with MiXCR, one row per CDR3 protein. This table has roughly 550,000 distinct CDR3 sequences, 24% appearing once. In addition, the sample was reused for a study of T cells of mothers and their children.

Sequencing used blood. The source of these receptors is a boy between 10 and 17 years old in good health.

This sequence joins TRBV20-1 and TRBJ2-4; TRBD2 is a possible D gene (6 bases). CDR1 and CDR2 from the germline V gene are DFQATT and SNEGSKA (reference sequence). CDR3 length equals 13 residues. Trimming took 0 bases from V and 4 from J, leaving 7 bases between them. CDR3 protein: CSARDGGKNIQYF. CDR3 in DNA: TGCAGTGCTAGAGATGGGGGGAAAAACATTCAGTACTTC.

This clonotype was seen a few times. The chain is built from TRBV4-2 and TRBJ2-1; 9 bases line up with TRBD2. The germline V gene encodes CDR1 LGHNA and CDR2 YNFKEQ. J gave up 7 bases and V 0 bases, and 10 bases lay outside the gene matches. The CDR3 loop spans 17 amino acids. The CDR3 sequence: CASSQDEAGGSYNEQFF. CDR3 coding DNA: TGTGCCAGCAGCCAAGATGAGGCGGGAGGGAGTTATAATGAGCAGTTCTTC.

This clonotype turned up a few times. V is TRBV6-6 and J is TRBJ1-4; 10 bases line up with TRBD1. The V segment lost 5 bases and the J segment 5 bases; nucleotides outside the gene matches: 5. Germline CDR1 and CDR2: MNHNY and SVGAGI (reference sequence). This CDR3 has 15 amino acids. The CDR3 sequence is CASSRPGQGNEKLFF. The CDR3 coding sequence is TGTGCCAGCAGTCGCCCGGGACAGGGGAATGAAAAACTGTTTTTT.

CDR3 protein: CASSLTSTEQFF. The DNA for the CDR3 is TGCGCCAGCAGCTTGACTAGTACTGAGCAGTTCTTC. The chain joins TRBV5-1 to TRBJ2-5, with TRBD2 as a possible D gene (5 bases). The assigned J gene may be wrong: the sequence end matches TRBJ2-1 better. The CDR3 extends over 12 amino acids. CDR1 and CDR2 from the germline V gene are SGHRS and YFSETQ.

This clonotype was detected only a few times. The chain joins TRBV28 to TRBJ1-5; 9 bases align to TRBD1. The V gene end was trimmed by 6 bases and the J gene end by 6 bases; junction bases not matched to a gene: 9. The CDR3 sequence is 15 residues long. Germline V gene sequence: CDR1 MDHEN, CDR2 SYDVKM. The CDR3 here is CASSRGQGWVQPQHF. CDR3 bases: TGTGCCAGCAGCCGCGGACAGGGGTGGGTTCAGCCCCAGCATTTT.

About this clonotype itself: One junction end does not reproduce the germline sequence, and a read error may be involved. The CDR3 DNA reads as TGTGCCAGCAAGATGGACAGGGGGCTCACCACTGAAGCCTTCTTT. Translation gives CASKMDRGLTTEAFF. The chain has TRBV6-1 and TRBJ1-1; the match to TRBD1 covers 11 bases. Germline CDR1 MNHNS, CDR2 SASEGT. The CDR3 totals 15 residues.

For the CDR3, the DNA is TGTGCCAGCAGCCCCGGGGGGCGACATTACGAGCAGTACTTC. Residues: CASSPGGRHYEQYF. J is TRBJ2-5 and V is TRBV7-2; tentatively, D is TRBD2 (7 bases). The J call may be incorrect, as the DNA end agrees better with TRBJ2-7. The CDR3 extends over 14 amino acids. CDR1 and CDR2 (germline): SGHTA, FQGNSA.

This clonotype appeared a few times. The V and J genes are TRBV7-2 and TRBJ2-1, with D possibly TRBD1 on 8 matching bases. This CDR3 has 14 amino acids. The ends were cut back, 4 bases at V and 8 bases at J, with 15 bases in the middle. Germline values: CDR1 SGHTA, CDR2 FQGNSA. The CDR3 is CASSSRQGRDEQFF. The CDR3, as DNA: TGTGCCAGCAGCTCAAGACAGGGGAGGGATGAGCAGTTCTTC.

This chain connects TRBV20-1 to TRBJ1-1; the D gene is possibly TRBD1 (6 bases). Trimming cost V 4 bases and J 4 bases, with 16 bases left between them. The CDR3 contains 14 residues. CDR1 is DFQATT and CDR2 is SNEGSKA in the germline V gene (reference sequence). CDR3 amino acids: CSATNRQVSTEAFF. Written as DNA, the CDR3 is TGCAGTGCTACAAACAGACAGGTTAGCACTGAAGCTTTCTTT.

There are many counts of this clonotype. The chain links TRBV5-5 to TRBJ2-5, with D unclear. V lost 4 bases, J lost 5 bases, and 12 bases lay in between. Germline values: CDR1 SGHKS, CDR2 YYEKEE (reference sequence). The CDR3 is 13 residues long. CDR3 nucleotides: TGTGCCAGCAGCCCGGACCCGAGCGAGACCCAGTACTTC. This sequence encodes CASSPDPSETQYF.

The rearrangement uses TRBV7-2 and TRBJ2-5; 7 positions match TRBD1. J lost 4 bases, V lost 0 bases, and 5 bases had no gene match. This CDR3 comprises 15 residues. Germline V gives CDR1 SGHTA, CDR2 FQGNSA. The CDR3 sequence: CASSLAGTAAETQYF. The CDR3 nucleotides read TGTGCCAGCAGCTTAGCTGGGACAGCTGCAGAGACCCAGTACTTC.

The chain carries TRBV15 and TRBJ2-3; 7 bases map to TRBD1. Germline CDR1 reads LNHNV; CDR2 reads YYDKDF (reference sequence). V shed 0 bases, J shed 1 base, and the junction held 4 bases outside the gene matches. The CDR3 runs 16 residues. The CDR3, as DNA: TGTGCCACCAGCAGAGATCGACAGGGCGGCACAGATACGCAGTATTTT. It specifies CATSRDRQGGTDTQYF. The variable domain in full, with the rest retrieved from reference TRBV15 and TRBJ2-3, is DAMVIQNPRYQVTQFGKPVTLSCSQTLNHNVMYWYQQKSSQAPKLLFHYYDKDFNNEADTPDNFQSRRPNTSFCFLDIRSPGLGDTAMYLCATSRDRQGGTDTQYFGPGTRLTVL.

This clonotype occurred many times. This chain connects TRBV6-5 to TRBJ2-5; unclear D gene. Trimming cost V 5 bases and J 9 bases, with 19 bases left between them. The CDR3 extends over 14 amino acids. CDR1 is MNHEY, CDR2 SVGAGI, per germline. The CDR3 region has the DNA TGTGCCAGCAGTAAGGATGTTGTGCCCCGGGCCCAGTACTTC. Its protein product is CASSKDVVPRAQYF.

This clonotype was recorded a few times. J is TRBJ1-1 and V is TRBV7-2; a weak D match, TRBD1 (6 bases). Trimming stripped 5 bases from V and 5 bases from J, with 15 bases between. Germline V CDR1 and CDR2: SGHTA, FQGNSA. This CDR3 spans 14 amino acids. The CDR3 protein is CASSPLGAETEAFF. CDR3 coding DNA: TGTGCCAGCAGCCCCCTGGGGGCGGAGACTGAAGCTTTCTTT.

The CDR3 DNA follows: TGTGCCAGCAGTTACTCGAAGATCAGACAGGGGGCTTACGAGCAGTACTTC. It encodes CASSYSKIRQGAYEQYF. The chain employs TRBV6-5 and TRBJ2-7; 10 bases map to TRBD1. Germline lookup yields CDR1 MNHEY and CDR2 SVGAGI. Trimming removed 0 bases from V and 4 bases from J; junction bases left unmatched: 9. The CDR3 runs to 17 residues.

The chain couples TRBV12-3 or TRBV12-4 to TRBJ1-4; TRBD1 matches at 9 bases. There are 15 residues in the CDR3. After removal of 6 bases from V and 8 bases from J, the junction contained 10 bases not matched to a gene. CDR3 protein: CASRRLQGAGEKLFF. Written as DNA, the CDR3 is TGTGCCAGCAGGCGACTACAGGGGGCTGGCGAAAAACTGTTTTTT.

J is TRBJ2-3 and V is TRBV12-3 or TRBV12-4, with D possibly TRBD1 on 6 matching bases. V dropped 0 bases and J dropped 0 bases, with 10 bases sitting between them. The CDR3 spans 16 residues. DNA of the CDR3: TGTGCCAGCAGTTTAGCGTGGGGGCCTAGCACAGATACGCAGTATTTT. Residues: CASSLAWGPSTDTQYF.

The V and J genes are TRBV29-1 and TRBJ1-1; TRBD1 agrees at 7 bases. This CDR3 comprises 12 residues. Germline CDR1 is SQVTM and CDR2 is ANQGSEA. V shed 7 bases and J 7 bases; nucleotides not matched to a gene: 9. CDR3 in amino acids: CSARGQLDEAFF. In nucleotides, the CDR3 is TGCAGCGCGAGGGGGCAATTGGATGAAGCTTTCTTT. Full variable domain (remainder filled in from reference TRBV29-1 and TRBJ1-1): SAVISQKPSRDICQRGTSLTIQCQVDSQVTMMFWYRQQPGQSLTLIATANQGSEATYESGFVIDKFPISRPNLTFSTLTVSNMSPEDSSIYLCSARGQLDEAFFGQGTRLTVV.

In its sample, this clonotype was seen a few times. The chain has TRBV11-2 and TRBJ1-3, with D perhaps matching TRBD1 (5 bases). The germline gives CDR1 SGHAT, CDR2 FQNNGV. Trimming removed 5 bases from V and 4 bases from J, with 15 bases in between. The CDR3 has 15 amino acids. CDR3 in amino acids: CASSPTTEIGNTIYF. Here the CDR3 DNA reads TGTGCCAGCAGCCCAACGACAGAAATAGGAAACACCATATATTTT.

The chain couples TRBV6-1 to TRBJ1-2; a possible D gene is TRBD1 (5 bases). This CDR3 has 15 residues. CDR1 and CDR2 (germline): MNHNS, SASEGT. The V gene lost 3 bases and the J gene lost 2 bases, with 13 bases spanning the gap. The CDR3 sequence is CASSEGGRANYGYTF. CDR3 DNA: TGTGCCAGCAGTGAGGGTGGCAGGGCGAACTATGGCTACACCTTC.

This clonotype was seen just once. The DNA of the CDR3 is TGTGCCAGCAGTCCCACGACTAGCGGGGGGTACCAAGAGACCCAGTACTTC. Translating it yields CASSPTTSGGYQETQYF. The chain couples TRBV27 to TRBJ2-5; TRBD2 matches 13 bases. Trimming cost V 5 bases and J 0 bases; bases outside gene matches: 6. Germline loops: CDR1 MNHEY, CDR2 SMNVEV (reference sequence). This CDR3 spans 17 amino acids.